The sequence of this T cell receptor beta chain was determined in a study of cytomegalovirus exposure and HLA in healthy donors. Study-wide results and caveats: One variant, a missense change in DCLRE1C, was linked in a later analysis to TCR beta V- and J-gene trimming. Several top significant clusters appeared, in a later analysis, to be linked to common viral pathogens. A later analysis found that most CMV-associated TCR beta chains appeared HLA-restricted.

Both 60 Vbeta primers and 13 Jbeta primers went into the PCR. In the authors' methods: A later analysis tallied approximately 87 million unique TCR beta chains, some 12 million of them shared. Method: immunoSEQ multiplex PCR; TCRdb's copy keeps in-frame clones and lacks some. V and J calls and clone size are as listed in that table; D and trimming were resolved from the DNA. The sample records approximately 180,000 clones, about 80% being singletons. On this clone: What it binds is not known.

The ends lost 6 bases at V and 7 bases at J; junction bases unmatched: 3. The CDR3 consists of 13 residues. Germline CDR1 reads SGHNT; CDR2 reads YYREEE (reference sequence). The TCR was taken from a man in his forties in good health and CMV-seropositive. The sample taken for sequencing was PBMCs. The chain combines TRBV5-4 with TRBJ2-3, with 12 nucleotides matching TRBD2. The CDR3 here is CASTRTSGNTQYF. The CDR3 coding sequence is TGTGCCAGCACCCGGACTAGCGGGAATACGCAGTATTTT.